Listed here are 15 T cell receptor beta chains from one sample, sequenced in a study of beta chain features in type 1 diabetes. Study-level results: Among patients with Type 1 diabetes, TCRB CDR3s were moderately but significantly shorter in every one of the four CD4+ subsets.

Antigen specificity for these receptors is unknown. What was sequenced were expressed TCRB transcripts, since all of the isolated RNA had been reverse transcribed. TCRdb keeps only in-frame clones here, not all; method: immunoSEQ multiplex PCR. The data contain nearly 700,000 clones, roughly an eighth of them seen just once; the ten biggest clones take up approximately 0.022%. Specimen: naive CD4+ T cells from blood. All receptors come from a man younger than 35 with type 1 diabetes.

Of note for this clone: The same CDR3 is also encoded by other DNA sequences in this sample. The CDR3: CASSQGVNTEAFF. CDR3 nucleotides: TGTGCCAGCAGCCAGGGAGTGAACACTGAAGCTTTCTTT. The gene calls are TRBV7-9 and TRBJ1-1, with D tentatively TRBD1 (5 bases). The length of the CDR3 is 13 residues. V was pared by 5 bases and J by 0 bases, with 7 bases between. The V gene's germline CDR1 is SEHNR and CDR2 FQNEAQ (reference sequence).

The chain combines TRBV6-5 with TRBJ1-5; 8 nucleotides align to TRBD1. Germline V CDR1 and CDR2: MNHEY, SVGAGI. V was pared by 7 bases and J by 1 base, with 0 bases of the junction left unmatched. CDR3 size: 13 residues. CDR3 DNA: TGTGCCAGCACAGGGGGCAGCAATCAGCCCCAGCATTTT. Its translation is CASTGGSNQPQHF.

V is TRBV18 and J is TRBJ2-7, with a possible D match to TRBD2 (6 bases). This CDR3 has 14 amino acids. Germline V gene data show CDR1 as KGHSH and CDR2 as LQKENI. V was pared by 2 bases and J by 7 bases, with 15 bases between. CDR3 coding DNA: TGTGCCAGCTCACCAGACATCCCTGCGGGGGAGCAGTACTTC. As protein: CASSPDIPAGEQYF.

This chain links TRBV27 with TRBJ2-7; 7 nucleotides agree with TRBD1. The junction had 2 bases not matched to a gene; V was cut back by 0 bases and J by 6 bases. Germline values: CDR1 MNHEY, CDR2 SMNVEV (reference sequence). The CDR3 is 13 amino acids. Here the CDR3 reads CASSLSYRGEQYF. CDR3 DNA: TGTGCCAGCAGTTTATCTTACAGGGGCGAGCAGTACTTC.

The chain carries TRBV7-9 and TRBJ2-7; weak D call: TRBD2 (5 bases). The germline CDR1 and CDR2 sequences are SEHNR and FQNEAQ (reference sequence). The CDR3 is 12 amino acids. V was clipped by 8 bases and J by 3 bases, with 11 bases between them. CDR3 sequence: CASQRRNYEQYF. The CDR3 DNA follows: TGTGCCAGCCAGCGGAGGAACTACGAGCAGTACTTC.

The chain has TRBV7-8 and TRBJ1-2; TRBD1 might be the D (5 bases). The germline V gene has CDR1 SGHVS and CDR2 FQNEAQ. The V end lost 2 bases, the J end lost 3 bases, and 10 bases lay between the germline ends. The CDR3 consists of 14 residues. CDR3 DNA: TGTGCCAGCAGCTTACTGGGGGTTGACTATGGCTACACCTTC. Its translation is CASSLLGVDYGYTF.

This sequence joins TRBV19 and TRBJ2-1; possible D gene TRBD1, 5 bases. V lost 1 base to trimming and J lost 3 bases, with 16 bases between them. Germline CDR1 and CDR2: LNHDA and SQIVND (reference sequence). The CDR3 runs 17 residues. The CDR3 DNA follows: TGTGCCAGTAGTATAGGTCGCGGACAACTGTACTACAATGAGCAGTTCTTC. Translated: CASSIGRGQLYYNEQFF.

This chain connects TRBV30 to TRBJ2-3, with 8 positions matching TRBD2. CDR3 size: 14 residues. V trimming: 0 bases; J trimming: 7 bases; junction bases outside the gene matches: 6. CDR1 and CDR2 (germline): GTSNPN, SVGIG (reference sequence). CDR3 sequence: CAWSVVAGFNTQYF. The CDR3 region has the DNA TGTGCCTGGAGTGTAGTAGCGGGGTTTAATACGCAGTATTTT.

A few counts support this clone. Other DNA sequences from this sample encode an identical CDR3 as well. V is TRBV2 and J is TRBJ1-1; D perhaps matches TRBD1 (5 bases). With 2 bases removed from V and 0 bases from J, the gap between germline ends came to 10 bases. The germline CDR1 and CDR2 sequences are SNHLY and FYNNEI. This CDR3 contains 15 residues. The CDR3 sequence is CASSEQGALNTEAFF. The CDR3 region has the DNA TGTGCCAGCAGTGAACAGGGAGCACTGAACACTGAAGCTTTCTTT.

In DNA, the CDR3 is TGCGCCAGCAGCCAATTTGCTGACAGGGGAAATAATTCACCCCTCCACTTT. Residues: CASSQFADRGNNSPLHF. This rearrangement joins TRBV4-1 to TRBJ1-6, with 8 bases fitting TRBD1. Trimming removed 2 bases from V and 5 bases from J; junction bases left unmatched: 8. The CDR3 is 17 amino acids. CDR1 is MGHRA and CDR2 is YSYEKL in the germline V gene.

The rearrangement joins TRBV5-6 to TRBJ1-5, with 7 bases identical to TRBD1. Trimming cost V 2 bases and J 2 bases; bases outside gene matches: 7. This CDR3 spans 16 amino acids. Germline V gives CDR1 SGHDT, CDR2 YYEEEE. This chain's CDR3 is CASSFTRQGGNQPQHF. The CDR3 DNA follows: TGTGCCAGCAGCTTCACCAGACAGGGAGGCAATCAGCCCCAGCATTTT. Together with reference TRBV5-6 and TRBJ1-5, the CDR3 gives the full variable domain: DAGVTQSPTHLIKTRGQQVTLRCSPKSGHDTVSWYQQALGQGPQFIFQYYEEEERQRGNFPDRFSGHQFPNYSSELNVNALLLGDSALYLCASSFTRQGGNQPQHFGDGTRLSIL.

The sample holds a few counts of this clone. CDR3 sequence reads: CASSQDWLLQETQYF. The DNA of the CDR3 is TGCGCCAGCAGCCAAGATTGGCTATTACAAGAGACCCAGTACTTC. The chain joins TRBV4-1 to TRBJ2-5, with D unclear. The CDR3 is 15 amino acids. V lost 0 bases, J lost 2 bases, and 10 bases lay in between. In germline, CDR1 is MGHRA, CDR2 YSYEKL.

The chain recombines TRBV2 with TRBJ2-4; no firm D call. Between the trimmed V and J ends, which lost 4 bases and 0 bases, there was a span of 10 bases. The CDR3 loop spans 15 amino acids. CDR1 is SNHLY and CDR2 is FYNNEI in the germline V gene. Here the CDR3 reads CASSAKTLAKNIQYF. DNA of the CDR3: TGTGCCAGCAGTGCTAAGACACTAGCCAAAAACATTCAGTACTTC.

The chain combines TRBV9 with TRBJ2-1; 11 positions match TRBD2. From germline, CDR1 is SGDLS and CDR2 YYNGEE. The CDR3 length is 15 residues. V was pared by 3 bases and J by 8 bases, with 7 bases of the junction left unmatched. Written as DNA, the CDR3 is TGTGCCAGCAGCGAAACTAGCGGGGGTAACGATGAGCAGTTCTTC. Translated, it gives CASSETSGGNDEQFF.

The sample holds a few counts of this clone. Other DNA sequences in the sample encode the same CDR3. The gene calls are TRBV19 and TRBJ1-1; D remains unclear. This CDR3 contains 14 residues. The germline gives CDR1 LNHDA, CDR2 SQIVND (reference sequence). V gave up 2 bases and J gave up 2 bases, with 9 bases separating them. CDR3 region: CASSISGLNTEAFF. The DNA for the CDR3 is TGTGCCAGTAGTATATCAGGACTAAACACTGAAGCTTTCTTT.